The 6 T cell receptor beta chains below were found in one sample sequenced in a study of vaccination and CD4 T cells after COVID-19. Noted treatment: roughly ten-day PBMC culture with coronavirus spike peptide pools or control peptides (ViraFEST assay). These receptors have no known antigen. The Oncomine TCR Beta short-read assay sequenced DNA from cultured CD4+ T cells. TCRdb re-called the PCR reads with MiXCR, one entry per CDR3 protein. In the table there are approximately 20,000 distinct CDR3 sequences, around half of which are singletons. The input for sequencing was CD4+ T cells from blood, cultured in vitro, taken before SARS-CoV-2 vaccination. The origin of the receptors is a human donor who had recovered from COVID-19.

The chain has TRBV7-6 and TRBJ2-3; 9 bases fit TRBD2. Trimming cost V 3 bases and J 0 bases; bases outside gene matches: 10. Germline CDR1 reads SGHVS; CDR2 reads FNYEAQ. The CDR3 is made up of 18 amino acids. The CDR3 sequence: CASSFLVGTSLSTDTQYF. The CDR3 coding sequence is TGTGCCAGCAGCTTCCTGGTGGGGACTAGCCTTAGCACAGATACGCAGTATTTT.

The J gene is TRBJ1-5, the V gene TRBV11-2, with D uncertain. V was trimmed by 5 bases and J by 0 bases, leaving 8 bases between them. The CDR3 is 14 residues long. From germline, CDR1 is SGHAT and CDR2 FQNNGV. CDR3 region: CASSPAVSNQPQHF. The DNA of the CDR3 is TGTGCCAGCAGCCCAGCGGTTAGCAATCAGCCCCAGCATTTT.

The V call is TRBV19, the J call TRBJ2-3; 7 bases are shared with TRBD1. Germline assignment: CDR1 LNHDA and CDR2 SQIVND (reference sequence). Trimming at V came to 3 bases and at J to 4 bases, leaving 4 bases not matched to a gene. The CDR3 is 14 residues long. The CDR3 is CASSIDRAPDTQYF. The CDR3 region has the DNA TGTGCCAGTAGTATCGACAGGGCCCCAGATACGCAGTATTTT.

This clonotype appeared a single time. The chain links TRBV7-9 to TRBJ2-7, with D perhaps matching TRBD1 or TRBD2 (5 bases each). The CDR3 totals 15 residues. Germline-derived CDR1 and CDR2 are SEHNR and FQNEAQ (reference sequence). The V and J ends lost 1 base and 5 bases respectively, with 15 bases between them. CDR3 DNA sequence: TGTGCCAGCAGCTTAGAGGGGACGTTAGGCCACGAGCAGTACTTC. Protein product: CASSLEGTLGHEQYF.

J is TRBJ1-1 and V is TRBV7-8; D remains ambiguous. Trimming cost V 5 bases and J 1 base, with 8 bases left between them. This CDR3 region has 13 residues. Germline CDR1 SGHVS, CDR2 FQNEAQ. CDR3 amino acids: CASSQGWNTEAFF. Written as DNA, the CDR3 is TGTGCCAGCAGCCAAGGGTGGAACACTGAAGCTTTCTTT.

The chain joins TRBV6-5 to TRBJ2-1; no reliable D call. Germline values: CDR1 MNHEY, CDR2 SVGAGI. The CDR3 is 15 residues long. V lost 3 bases and J 4 bases, leaving 13 bases between the germline ends. CDR3 sequence reads: CASSYQTETYNEQFF. CDR3 DNA sequence: TGTGCCAGCAGTTATCAGACCGAGACTTACAATGAGCAGTTCTTC.